This is a list of T cell receptor beta chains from one sample in a study of CD8 T cells in Susac syndrome. Via MiXCR, TCRdb re-called the immunoSEQ multiplex PCR reads, giving one row per CDR3 protein. The profile shows 150,000 to 200,000 distinct CDR3 sequences, approximately 95% of them singletons. What was sequenced was CD8+ T cells from PBMCs. These receptors came from a human donor with multiple sclerosis. Both conserved end residues are part of each CDR3. A D gene is named only where the DNA matches it firmly. Size tells how often a clone was seen (once, few, many) or the class of an expanded clone, and some rows leave it out.

J,D,size,V,CDR3,DNA
TRBJ2-7,NA,NA,TRBV5-6,CASSKTVVRDEQYF,TGTGCCAGCAGCAAAACAGTGGTTCGAGACGAGCAGTACTTC
TRBJ1-2,NA,NA,TRBV29-1,CSVEGQGVNYGYTF,TGCAGCGTTGAAGGTCAGGGAGTTAACTATGGCTACACCTTC
TRBJ2-7,TRBD2,NA,TRBV6-2/TRBV6-3,CASSYYAGVTYEQYF,TGTGCCAGCAGTTACTACGCGGGAGTAACCTACGAGCAGTACTTC
TRBJ2-3,TRBD2,once,TRBV20-1,CSARTSGSSDTQYF,TGCAGTGCCAGGACTAGCGGGAGTTCAGATACGCAGTATTTT
TRBJ2-1,TRBD2,NA,TRBV5-1,CASSLLAGGNNEQFF,TGCGCCAGCAGTTTACTAGCGGGAGGGAACAATGAGCAGTTCTTC
TRBJ1-1,NA,NA,TRBV28,CASSFVIWAVTEAFF,TGTGCCAGCAGTTTTGTGATCTGGGCAGTGACTGAAGCTTTCTTT
TRBJ1-1,TRBD1,once,TRBV5-1,CASNRGTEAFF,TGCGCCAGCAACAGGGGAACTGAAGCTTTCTTT
TRBJ2-7,NA,NA,TRBV29-1,CSVEDGHGRAPYEQYF,TGCAGCGTTGAGGACGGCCATGGACGGGCTCCTTACGAGCAGTACTTC
TRBJ2-7,NA,NA,TRBV20-1,CSARDTQGSYEQYF,TGCAGTGCTAGAGATACCCAGGGTAGCTACGAGCAGTACTTC
TRBJ2-2,NA,NA,TRBV6-5,CASSYFIEGYGELFF,TGTGCCAGCAGTTACTTTATCGAGGGCTACGGGGAGCTGTTTTTT
TRBJ2-1,TRBD2,once,TRBV29-1,CSVVAGGEQFF,TGCAGCGTGGTAGCGGGAGGTGAGCAGTTCTTC
TRBJ2-7,TRBD2,NA,TRBV7-2,CASSLELAVRYEQYF,TGTGCCAGCAGCTTGGAGCTAGCGGTGCGCTACGAGCAGTACTTC
TRBJ2-1,TRBD2,NA,TRBV14,CASSQGLAVFYNEQFF,TGTGCCAGCAGCCAAGGGCTAGCGGTTTTCTACAATGAGCAGTTCTTC
TRBJ2-5,TRBD1,once,TRBV25-1,CASSEWPPGTGEETQYF,TGTGCCAGCAGTGAATGGCCCCCCGGGACAGGGGAAGAGACCCAGTACTTC
TRBJ2-3,NA,once,TRBV4-1,CASSQIAASTDTQYF,TGCGCCAGCAGCCAAATAGCGGCTAGCACAGATACGCAGTATTTT
TRBJ2-1,TRBD2,NA,TRBV6-4,CASSVLAGGNYEQFF,TGTGCCAGCAGTGTCTTGGCGGGGGGTAACTATGAGCAGTTCTTC
TRBJ2-6,TRBD1,NA,TRBV2,CASSDISGQGASGANVLTF,TGTGCCAGCAGTGATATTTCTGGACAGGGGGCTTCGGGGGCCAACGTCCTGACTTTC
TRBJ2-3,NA,once,TRBV20-1,CSARDPPTLLASSTDTQYF,TGCAGTGCTAGAGATCCGCCAACACTTCTAGCGTCGAGCACAGATACGCAGTATTTT
TRBJ1-2,NA,NA,TRBV25-1,CASSSKGNLYGYTF,TGTGCCAGCAGTAGTAAGGGTAATCTCTATGGCTACACCTTC
TRBJ2-5,TRBD1,NA,TRBV13,CASSSMGQGKETQYF,TGTGCCAGCAGCTCGATGGGACAGGGGAAGGAGACCCAGTACTTC
TRBJ2-1,NA,once,TRBV7-3,CASSLLAGSNEQFF,TGTGCCAGCAGCTTACTGGCGGGAAGCAATGAGCAGTTCTTC
TRBJ1-2,NA,NA,TRBV29-1,CSVEGGADYGYTF,TGCAGCGTTGAAGGGGGGGCAGACTATGGCTACACCTTC
TRBJ2-7,NA,NA,TRBV28,CASSLGTGAEQYF,TGTGCCAGCAGCTTAGGGACCGGAGCTGAGCAGTACTTC
TRBJ1-2,NA,NA,TRBV27,CASYNPGVGGYTF,TGTGCCAGCTACAACCCAGGGGTTGGTGGCTACACCTTC
TRBJ2-7,NA,NA,TRBV5-6,CASSPFGVYEQYF,TGTGCCAGCAGCCCCTTCGGTGTCTACGAGCAGTACTTC
TRBJ2-2,NA,NA,TRBV24-1,CATSVNGELFF,TGTGCCACCAGTGTCAACGGGGAGCTGTTTTTT